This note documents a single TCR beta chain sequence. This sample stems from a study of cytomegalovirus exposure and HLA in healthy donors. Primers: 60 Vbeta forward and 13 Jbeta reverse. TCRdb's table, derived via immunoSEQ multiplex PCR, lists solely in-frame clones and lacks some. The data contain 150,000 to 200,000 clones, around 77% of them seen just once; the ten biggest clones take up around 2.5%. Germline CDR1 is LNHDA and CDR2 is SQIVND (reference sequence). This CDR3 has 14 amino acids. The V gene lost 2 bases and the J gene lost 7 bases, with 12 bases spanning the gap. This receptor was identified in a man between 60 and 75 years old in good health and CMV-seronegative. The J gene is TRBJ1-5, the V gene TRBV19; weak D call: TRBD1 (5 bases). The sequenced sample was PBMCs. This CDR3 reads CASSIRWGPQPQHF. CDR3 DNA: TGTGCCAGTAGTATAAGGTGGGGCCCCCAGCCCCAGCATTTT.